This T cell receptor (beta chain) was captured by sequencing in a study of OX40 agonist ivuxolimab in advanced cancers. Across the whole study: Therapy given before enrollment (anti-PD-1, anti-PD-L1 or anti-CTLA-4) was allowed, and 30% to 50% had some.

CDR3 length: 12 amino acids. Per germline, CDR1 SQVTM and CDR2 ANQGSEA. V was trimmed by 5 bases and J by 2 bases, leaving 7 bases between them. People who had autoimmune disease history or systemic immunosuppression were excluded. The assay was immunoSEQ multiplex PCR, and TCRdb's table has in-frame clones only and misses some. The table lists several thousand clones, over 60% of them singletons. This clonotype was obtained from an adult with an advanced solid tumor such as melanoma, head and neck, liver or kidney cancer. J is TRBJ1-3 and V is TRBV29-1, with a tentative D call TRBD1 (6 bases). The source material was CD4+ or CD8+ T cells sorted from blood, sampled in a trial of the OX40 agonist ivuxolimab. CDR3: CSVPGAGNTIYF. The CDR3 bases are TGCAGCGTTCCAGGGGCTGGAAACACCATATATTTT.